This T cell receptor (beta chain) was sequenced during a study of CD8 T cells in ankylosing spondylitis. V dropped 7 bases and J dropped 0 bases, with 12 bases sitting between them. Germline loops: CDR1 SQVTM, CDR2 ANQGSEA. The CDR3 has 13 amino acids. Study-wide results and limits: Matched ankylosing spondylitis synovial fluid reportedly contained a significantly enriched population of disease-linked clones.

This clonotype came up many times. Antigen unknown. Quantitative molecular-barcoded 5'-RACE generated the TCR beta libraries. TCRdb itself ran the 5' RACE reads through MiXCR, one entry per CDR3 protein. The sample records under 250,000 distinct CDR3 sequences, 20% to 30% being singletons. The chain couples TRBV29-1 to TRBJ1-2, with D perhaps matching TRBD1 (5 bases). Sequenced material: blood, either unsorted or a sorted T cell fraction (not recorded which). The sequence was obtained from a male donor with ankylosing spondylitis or in good health (not recorded which). Here the CDR3 DNA reads TGCAGCGGTGGGGCCGGGACTAACTATGGCTACACCTTC. Amino acid sequence: CSGGAGTNYGYTF.